This T cell receptor beta chain comes out of a study of OX40 agonist ivuxolimab in advanced cancers. Study information: Patients were dosed with the agonistic anti-OX40 (CD134) antibody ivuxolimab. Patients with hepatocellular carcinoma, melanoma, renal cell or head and neck cancer made up the dose-escalation patients.

V was clipped by 6 bases and J by 0 bases, with 15 bases between them. The germline V gene has CDR1 KGHSH and CDR2 LQKENI. The CDR3 has 17 residues. The table came from immunoSEQ multiplex PCR; TCRdb's copy has only in-frame clones and leaves some out. The sample comprises around 72,000 clones, approximately 92% of which are singletons, and about an eighth rests with the top ten. Study-wide findings and caveats: Among the lowest peripheral clonal expansion occurred in 0.1-3.0 mg/kg partial responders.

In the case of this clone: As yet, its antigen is unknown.

The sample in question was CD4+ or CD8+ T cells sorted from blood, obtained in a trial of the OX40 agonist ivuxolimab. This receptor was obtained from an adult with an advanced solid tumor such as melanoma, head and neck, liver or kidney cancer. This chain uses TRBV18 with TRBJ1-6; weak D call: TRBD1 (6 bases). As DNA, the CDR3 is TGTGCCAGCTCTCTACTACAGGGTAGCTCCTATAATTCACCCCTCCACTTT. Translation: CASSLLQGSSYNSPLHF.